The T cell receptor beta chain under discussion was sequenced for a study of molecular identifiers for immune sequencing clone quantification (dated 2018 in TCRdb). A note on the overall study: For a replicate experiment, RNA from around 20,000 or 100,000 naive CD8 T cells was divided into five aliquots, of which four were sequenced. This methods study used CD8 T cells to benchmark TCR RNA copy counting and molecular-identifier clustering-based TCR repertoire sequencing (MIDCIRS).

This clonotype occurred many times. It has no known antigen specificity. The record has no base qualities; no much larger clone is one base away. The method was PCR. Sequencing took place on an Illumina HiSeq 4000. Bulk TCR libraries were generated as previously described, with the TCR primers listed in Table S5 used. Total RNA was purified with the Qiagen AllPrep DNA/RNA kit. Before any analysis, reads coming from multiple sequencing runs of the same library were combined into one pool. In the original analysis: Reads were retained only if an exact TCR constant sequence was present, and the retained reads were trimmed to 150 nt and grouped according to their 12-nt molecular barcodes. Reads in each barcode group were sub-clustered using a 15% Levenshtein threshold, and a quality-weighted consensus sequence was built for each RNA molecule. Non-functional sequences were excluded, and lower-count sequences lying one edit away from another sequence were also excluded. Based on a fit of two negative binomial distributions, barcode sub-clusters having less than 20% of the maximum read count were discarded. Clones were called with MiXCR by TCRdb after fastp trimmed the public reads at Q25, and only in-frame beta chains were retained. Duplicate CDR3 protein sequences are folded into a single record with the most common DNA and genes. The V and J calls follow TCRdb's processing rather than the paper's. The sample profile shows about 65,000 distinct CDR3 sequences; 15% to 20% of them were found once. The ten largest make up 1.4% to 1.5% of the sample.

V is pruned by 3 bases and J by 7 bases, leaving 11 bases of the junction without a gene match. From its cysteine to its phenylalanine, the CDR3 spans 15 amino acids. Just CDR3 DNA is preserved here, 45 bases in frame from base 1. For CDR1 and CDR2, the germline V gene lists MDHEN and SYDVKM. Libraries of naive CD8 T cells were built from 20,000 to 1,000,000 sorted cells, with 10%, 30% or 50% of the purified RNA used. On a BD FACSAria II, naive CD8 T cells were FACS-sorted as CD8+CD4-CCR7+CD45RA+ and collected into RLT Plus buffer. Detection sensitivity was tested by spiking Jurkat RNA equal to ten TCR copies' worth into samples containing roughly 19,000-1,100,000 naive CD8 T cells. Enrichment of CD8 T cells was performed with RosetteSep CD8+ T Cell Enrichment Cocktail and Ficoll-Paque, after which ACK red cell lysis was carried out. Summary of the overall study and its limitations: Clones above 20 RNA copies held over 98% of molecules in CMV-specific effector cells but under 1% in naive cells. The sizes of highly expanded clones could end up underestimated when identical TCR molecules share a barcode. The naive libraries included spiked-in Jurkat TCR RNA (roughly nine copies' worth), and this Jurkat TCR RNA is not part of the donor repertoire. When barcode sub-clustering was omitted, TCR diversity was inflated by chimeric consensus sequences, with chimeras reaching as high as 47%. A single cell's worth of spiked-in Jurkat TCR RNA was reported detectable even among 750,000 to 1,000,000 naive CD8 T cells. Modeling gave about three recovered TCR RNA copies per cell versus around 10 by digital PCR, implying 25% to 30% capture efficiency.

The chain was built from TRBV28 and TRBJ1-1; a stretch of 7 junction bases matches TRBD1. This sequence originates from a human donor in good health. Some libraries in this study had Jurkat cell RNA spiked in. Sequenced material: naive CD8+ T cells from blood, with Jurkat cell RNA spiked in. Reading the label with the study, this specimen's cell subset or site is: FACS-sorted CD8+CD4-CCR7+CD45RA+ naive T cells. The nucleotide sequence is TGTGCCAGCAGTTTCGGGACAGCCTGGCGGGGTGAAGCTTTCTTT. The translation is CASSFGTAWRGEAFF.